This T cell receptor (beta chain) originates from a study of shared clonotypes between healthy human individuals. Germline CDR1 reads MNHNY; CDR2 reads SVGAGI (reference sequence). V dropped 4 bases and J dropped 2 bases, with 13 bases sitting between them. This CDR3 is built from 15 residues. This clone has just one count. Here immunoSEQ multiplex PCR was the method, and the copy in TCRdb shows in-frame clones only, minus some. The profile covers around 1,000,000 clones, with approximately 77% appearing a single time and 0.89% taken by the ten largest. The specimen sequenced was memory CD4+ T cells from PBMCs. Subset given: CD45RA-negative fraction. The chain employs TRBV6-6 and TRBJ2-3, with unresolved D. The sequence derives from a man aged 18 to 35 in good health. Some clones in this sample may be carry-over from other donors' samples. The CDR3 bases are TGTGCCAGCAGTTTTCCACCGACCAACACAGATACGCAGTATTTT. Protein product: CASSFPPTNTDTQYF.